This T cell receptor (beta chain) is from a study of CD8+CD57+ T cells in acquired aplastic anemia. Findings and limits, study-wide: Between patients and controls, approximately 29 CD8+ CDR3 sequences were found in common. When set against total CD4+ and CD8+ pools, CD8+CD57+ cells in patients had lower diversity.

The sample holds a few counts of this clonotype. What it binds is not known. An end of the junction differs from the germline gene, which may be a read error. Genomic DNA templated the TCR beta VDJ and CDR3 profiling. TCRdb reprocessed the reads with MiXCR, giving one entry per CDR3 protein. The table lists about 20,000 distinct CDR3 sequences, about 40% of them singletons, with 70% to 90% in the top ten. Whoever was chosen for sequencing had shown CD8+CD57+ cell expansion by flow cytometry. The sample comprised CD8+CD57+ T cells sorted from PBMCs. As for subset: bead-enriched CD8+CD57+ effector memory T cells from SAA patients. This clonotype was obtained from a human donor with aplastic anemia.

CDR3 DNA: TGCAGTGCTAGTCTTTCGGGAGGCCGCATAAGCTTC. Residues: CSASLSGGRISF. V is TRBV20-1 and J is TRBJ2-1; 7 positions match TRBD2. Germline V gives CDR1 DFQATT, CDR2 SNEGSKA (reference sequence). The CDR3 is 12 residues long.